Detailed here is one T cell receptor (beta chain). The target antigen is unknown. This entry is derived from a study of cytomegalovirus exposure and HLA in healthy donors. Study findings and constraints: The study recorded about 160 TCR beta chains that were cytomegalovirus-associated. A later analysis linked a missense DCLRE1C variant to TCR beta V- and J-gene trimming.

Donors consisted of healthy bone marrow donors. The PCR employed 60 Vbeta primers together with 13 Jbeta primers. Assay used: immunoSEQ multiplex PCR; TCRdb lists only in-frame clones, some missing. Of around 150,000 clones listed, less than 80% are singletons. The CDR3 has 15 amino acids. Between the trimmed V and J ends, which lost 3 bases and 2 bases, there was a span of 12 bases. CDR1 and CDR2 from the germline V gene are MDHEN and SYDVKM. This clonotype was obtained from a female donor in good health and CMV-seropositive. The sequenced material came from PBMCs. This chain uses TRBV28 with TRBJ2-3; D not resolved. This CDR3 reads CASSFGAAVTDTQYF. The CDR3 DNA reads as TGTGCCAGCAGTTTTGGCGCGGCGGTCACAGATACGCAGTATTTT.